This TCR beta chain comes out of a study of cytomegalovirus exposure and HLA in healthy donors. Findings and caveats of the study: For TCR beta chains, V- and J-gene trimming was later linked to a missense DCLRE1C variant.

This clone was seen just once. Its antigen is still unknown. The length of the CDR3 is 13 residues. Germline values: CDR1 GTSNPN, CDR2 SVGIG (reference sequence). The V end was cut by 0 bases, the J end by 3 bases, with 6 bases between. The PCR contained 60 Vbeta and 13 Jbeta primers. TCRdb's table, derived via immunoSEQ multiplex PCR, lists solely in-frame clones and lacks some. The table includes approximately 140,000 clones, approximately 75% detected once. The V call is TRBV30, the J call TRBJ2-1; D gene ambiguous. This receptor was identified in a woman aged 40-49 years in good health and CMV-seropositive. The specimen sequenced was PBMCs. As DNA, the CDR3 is TGTGCCTGGAGTGTACACAGCTACAATGAGCAGTTCTTC. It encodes CAWSVHSYNEQFF. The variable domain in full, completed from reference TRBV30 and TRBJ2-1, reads SQTIHQWPATLVQPVGSPLSLECTVEGTSNPNLYWYRQAAGRGLQLLFYSVGIGQISSEVPQNLSASRPQDRQFILSSKKLLLSDSGFYLCAWSVHSYNEQFFGPGTRLTVL.